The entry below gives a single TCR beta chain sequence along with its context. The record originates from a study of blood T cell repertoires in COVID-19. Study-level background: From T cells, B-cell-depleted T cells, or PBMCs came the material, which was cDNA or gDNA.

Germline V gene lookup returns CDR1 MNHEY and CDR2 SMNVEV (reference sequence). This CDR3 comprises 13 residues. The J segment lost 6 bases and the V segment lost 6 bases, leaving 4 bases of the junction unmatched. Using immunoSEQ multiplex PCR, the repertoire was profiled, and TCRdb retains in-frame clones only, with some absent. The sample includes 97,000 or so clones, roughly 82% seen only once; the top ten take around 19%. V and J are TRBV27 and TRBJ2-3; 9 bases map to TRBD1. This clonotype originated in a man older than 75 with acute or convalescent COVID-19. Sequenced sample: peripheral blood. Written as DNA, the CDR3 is TGTGCCAGCAGGCGGACAGGGGCCGATACGCAGTATTTT. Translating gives CASRRTGADTQYF.